These 13 T cell receptor beta chains originate from one sample sequenced in a study of T cell responses to AZD1222 COVID-19 vaccine. Measured with immunoSEQ multiplex PCR; TCRdb has only the in-frame clones, and not every one. Among around 120,000 clones listed, 92% were seen once. The sample consisted of peripheral blood, taken 28 days after the second AZD1222 dose. The origin of the receptors is an adult who received the AZD1222 COVID-19 vaccine.

The V and J genes are TRBV7-9 and TRBJ2-2, with 13 bases lining up with TRBD2. The CDR3 sequence is 19 residues long. The V gene end was trimmed by 5 bases and the J gene end by 1 base; junction bases not matched to a gene: 10. Per germline, CDR1 SEHNR and CDR2 FQNEAQ (reference sequence). The CDR3, as DNA: TGTGCCAGCAGCCCCCCATGGACTAGCGGGAGCAAGAACACCGGGGAGCTGTTTTTT. This gives the protein CASSPPWTSGSKNTGELFF.

The chain recombines TRBV5-6 with TRBJ2-1, with TRBD2 matching 13 bases. From germline, CDR1 is SGHDT and CDR2 YYEEEE. This CDR3 comprises 18 residues. V lost 4 bases and J lost 1; bases outside the gene matches: 8. CDR3 residues: CASSPPGLAGMSYNEQFF. CDR3 nucleotide sequence: TGTGCCAGCAGCCCTCCGGGACTAGCGGGAATGTCCTACAATGAGCAGTTCTTC. Supplemented by reference TRBV5-6 and TRBJ2-1, the full variable domain reads DAGVTQSPTHLIKTRGQQVTLRCSPKSGHDTVSWYQQALGQGPQFIFQYYEEEERQRGNFPDRFSGHQFPNYSSELNVNALLLGDSALYLCASSPPGLAGMSYNEQFFGPGTRLTVL.

The chain joins TRBV2 to TRBJ2-7; the D call may be TRBD1 or TRBD2 (6 bases each). V shed 7 bases and J shed 4 bases, with 20 bases lying between them. The CDR3 has 15 amino acids. CDR1 SNHLY and CDR2 FYNNEI come from the germline V gene. The CDR3 region is CASTLWRDNLYEQYF. Here the CDR3 DNA reads TGTGCCAGCACCCTATGGCGGGACAACTTATACGAGCAGTACTTC.

The chain links TRBV7-2 to TRBJ2-7; 9 nucleotides line up with TRBD2. The CDR3 totals 14 residues. Germline CDR1 SGHTA, CDR2 FQGNSA. Trimming removed 6 bases from V and 7 bases from J; junction bases left unmatched: 10. Here the CDR3 reads CASSYRLAVAEQYF. The DNA for the CDR3 is TGTGCCAGCAGTTATCGACTAGCGGTAGCGGAGCAGTACTTC.

The chain is built from TRBV7-9 and TRBJ1-2; a weak D match, TRBD1 (6 bases). CDR1 is SEHNR, CDR2 FQNEAQ, per germline (reference sequence). This CDR3 has 13 amino acids. The ends were cut back, 5 bases at V and 5 bases at J, with 12 bases in the middle. CDR3 residues: CASSPRTDYGYTF. CDR3 sequence (DNA): TGTGCCAGCAGCCCGAGGACAGATTATGGCTACACCTTC.

The V gene is TRBV9, the J gene TRBJ2-5; no clear D gene. This CDR3 is built from 14 residues. Germline-derived CDR1 and CDR2 are SGDLS and YYNGEE. Between the trimmed V and J ends, which lost 0 bases and 0 bases, there was a span of 6 bases. The CDR3 sequence is CASSVDTNQETQYF. Written as DNA, the CDR3 is TGTGCCAGCAGCGTAGACACAAACCAAGAGACCCAGTACTTC. The full variable domain, its missing parts supplied by reference TRBV9 and TRBJ2-5, is DSGVTQTPKHLITATGQRVTLRCSPRSGDLSVYWYQQSLDQGLQFLIQYYNGEERAKGNILERFSAQQFPDLHSELNLSSLELGDSALYFCASSVDTNQETQYFGPGTRLLVL.

The chain combines TRBV28 with TRBJ1-4; D is undetermined. CDR1 and CDR2 (germline): MDHEN, SYDVKM. This CDR3 is 14 amino acids long. Between the trimmed V and J ends, which lost 4 bases and 1 base, there was a span of 7 bases. The CDR3 loop is CASSSQVTNEKLFF. The CDR3 region has the DNA TGTGCCAGCAGTTCACAAGTAACTAATGAAAAACTGTTTTTT.

The chain carries TRBV28 and TRBJ1-2; no clear D gene. The CDR3 runs 16 residues. V was shortened by 1 base and J by 4 bases, with 16 bases between the two germline ends. From germline, CDR1 is MDHEN and CDR2 SYDVKM. CDR3 residues: CASSLSSGSTAYGYTF. As DNA, the CDR3 is TGTGCCAGCAGTTTATCTTCTGGGTCGACGGCCTATGGCTACACCTTC.

This clone turned up a few times. This chain connects TRBV7-9 to TRBJ1-1; 8 bases align to TRBD1. The CDR3 is 15 amino acids. Germline assignment: CDR1 SEHNR and CDR2 FQNEAQ (reference sequence). Unmatched junction bases numbered 9, after V lost 5 bases and J lost 4 bases. The CDR3 coding sequence is TGTGCCAGCAGCCCTAAGGACAGGGAGGGCACTGAAGCTTTCTTT. It specifies CASSPKDREGTEAFF.

The V gene is TRBV30, the J gene TRBJ1-2; TRBD1 matches at 10 bases. CDR1 and CDR2 from the germline V gene are GTSNPN and SVGIG (reference sequence). The J segment lost 8 bases and the V segment lost 5 bases, leaving 5 bases of the junction unmatched. The CDR3 is made up of 12 amino acids. CDR3 DNA sequence: TGTGCCTGGGGGGGACAGGGGAGCGGCTACACCTTC. Residues: CAWGGQGSGYTF.

This chain uses TRBV25-1 with TRBJ1-2; D gene unclear. Trimming shortened V by 4 bases and J by 1 base, and 10 bases separated the two germline ends. From germline, CDR1 is MGHDK and CDR2 SYGVNS. The CDR3 has 14 amino acids. This chain's CDR3 is CASSGVENNYGYTF. The CDR3 bases are TGTGCCAGCAGTGGAGTGGAGAATAACTATGGCTACACCTTC.

The V and J genes are TRBV16 and TRBJ1-3; 7 positions match TRBD1. The CDR3 sequence is 14 residues long. V lost 0 bases, J lost 4 bases, and 0 bases stayed unmatched. Germline V lookup: CDR1 KGHSY, CDR2 FQNENV. The CDR3 nucleotides are TGTGCCAGCAGCCAATCGACAGGGGGAAACACCATATATTTT. Residues: CASSQSTGGNTIYF.

This chain connects TRBV6-4 to TRBJ1-1; no firm D call. CDR1 MRHNA and CDR2 SNTAGT come from the germline V gene. Trimming took 2 bases from V and 2 from J, leaving 6 bases between them. The CDR3 runs 13 residues. CDR3 residues: CASSDRVNTEAFF. CDR3 in DNA: TGTGCCAGCAGTGACAGGGTCAACACTGAAGCTTTCTTT.